This T cell receptor beta chain was recorded in a study of blood T cells in healthy people across ages. V gave up 3 bases and J gave up 6 bases, with 14 bases separating them. CDR1 and CDR2 (germline): MNHEY, SVGAGI. The CDR3 is made up of 15 amino acids. Findings and caveats of the study: The unknown donor CMV status may have confounded expanded clonotype changes.

Drawn from each donor were approximately 10 milliliters of peripheral blood. On this clonotype: The antigen is not known.

For the second PCR, which ran for about 6 to 11 cycles, a sample-barcoded 5' primer and a J-beta primer mix were used. TCRdb ran MiXCR on the 5' RACE reads and lists one entry per CDR3 protein. The data hold fewer than 2 million distinct CDR3 sequences, with about 39% observed a single time. The V call is TRBV6-5, the J call TRBJ2-2; D possibly uses TRBD1 or TRBD2 (5 bases each). Sequencing used blood. The clonotype originates from a human donor in good health. The chain's CDR3 is CASSYIEGPPGELFF. The CDR3 bases are TGTGCCAGCAGTTATATCGAGGGGCCCCCCGGGGAGCTGTTTTTT.